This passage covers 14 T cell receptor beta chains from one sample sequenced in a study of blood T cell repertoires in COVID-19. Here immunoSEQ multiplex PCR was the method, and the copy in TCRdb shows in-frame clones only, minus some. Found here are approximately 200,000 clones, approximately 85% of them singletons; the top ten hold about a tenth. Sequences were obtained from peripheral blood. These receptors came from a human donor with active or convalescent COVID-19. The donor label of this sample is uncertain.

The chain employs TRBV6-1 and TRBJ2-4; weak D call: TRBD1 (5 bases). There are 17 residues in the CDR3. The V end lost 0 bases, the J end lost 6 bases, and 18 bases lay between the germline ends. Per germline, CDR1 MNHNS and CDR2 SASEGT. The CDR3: CASSEAGPVRGVNIQYF. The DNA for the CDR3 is TGTGCCAGCAGTGAAGCGGGGCCGGTACGCGGTGTAAACATTCAGTACTTC.

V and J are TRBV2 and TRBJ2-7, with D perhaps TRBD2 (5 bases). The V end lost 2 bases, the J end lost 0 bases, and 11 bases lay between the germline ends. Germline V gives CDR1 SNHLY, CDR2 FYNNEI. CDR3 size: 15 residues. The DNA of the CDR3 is TGTGCCAGCAGTGAAATGAGAGGGCACTCCTACGAGCAGTACTTC. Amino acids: CASSEMRGHSYEQYF. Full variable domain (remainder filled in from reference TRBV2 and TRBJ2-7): EPEVTQTPSHQVTQMGQEVILRCVPISNHLYFYWYRQILGQKVEFLVSFYNNEISEKSEIFDDQFSVERPDGSNFTLKIRSTKLEDSAMYFCASSEMRGHSYEQYFGPGTRLTVT.

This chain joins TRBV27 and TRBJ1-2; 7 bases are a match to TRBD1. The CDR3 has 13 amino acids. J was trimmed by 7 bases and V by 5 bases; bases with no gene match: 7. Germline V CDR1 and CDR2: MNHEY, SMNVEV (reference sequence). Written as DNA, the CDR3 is TGTGCCAGCAGTCCAATACAGGGGTTTGGCTACACCTTC. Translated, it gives CASSPIQGFGYTF.

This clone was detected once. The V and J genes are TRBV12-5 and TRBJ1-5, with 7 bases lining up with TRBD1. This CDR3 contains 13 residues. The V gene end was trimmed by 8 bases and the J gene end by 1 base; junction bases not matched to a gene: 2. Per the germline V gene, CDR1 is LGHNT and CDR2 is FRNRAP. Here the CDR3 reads CASNRGSNQPQHF. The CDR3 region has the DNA TGTGCTAGTAACAGGGGAAGCAATCAGCCCCAGCATTTT. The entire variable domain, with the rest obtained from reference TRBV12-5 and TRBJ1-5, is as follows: DARVTQTPRHKVTEMGQEVTMRCQPILGHNTVFWYRQTMMQGLELLAYFRNRAPLDDSGMPKDRFSAEMPDATLATLKIQPSEPRDSAVYFCASNRGSNQPQHFGDGTRLSIL.

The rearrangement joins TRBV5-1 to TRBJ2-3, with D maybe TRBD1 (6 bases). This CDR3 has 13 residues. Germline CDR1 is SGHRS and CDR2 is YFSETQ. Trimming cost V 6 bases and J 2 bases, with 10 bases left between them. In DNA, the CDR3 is TGCGCCAGCAAGGGGGAGACCACAGATACGCAGTATTTT. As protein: CASKGETTDTQYF.

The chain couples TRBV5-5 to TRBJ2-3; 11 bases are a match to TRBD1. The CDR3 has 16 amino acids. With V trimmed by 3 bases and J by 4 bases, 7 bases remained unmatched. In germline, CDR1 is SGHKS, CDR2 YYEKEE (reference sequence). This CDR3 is CASSSRPGQGADTQYF. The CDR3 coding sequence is TGTGCCAGCAGCTCCCGCCCGGGACAGGGGGCAGATACGCAGTATTTT.

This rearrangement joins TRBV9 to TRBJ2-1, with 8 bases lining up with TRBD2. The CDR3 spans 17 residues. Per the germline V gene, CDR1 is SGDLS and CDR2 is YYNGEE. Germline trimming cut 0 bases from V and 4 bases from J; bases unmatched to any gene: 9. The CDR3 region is CASSVAFSGAQYNEQFF. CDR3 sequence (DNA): TGTGCCAGCAGCGTAGCTTTTAGCGGGGCGCAATACAATGAGCAGTTCTTC.

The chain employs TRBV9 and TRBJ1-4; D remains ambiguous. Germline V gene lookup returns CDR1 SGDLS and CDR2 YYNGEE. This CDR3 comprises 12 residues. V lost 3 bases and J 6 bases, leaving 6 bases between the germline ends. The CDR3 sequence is CASSAGDEKLFF. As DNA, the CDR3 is TGTGCCAGCAGCGCCGGGGATGAAAAACTGTTTTTT.

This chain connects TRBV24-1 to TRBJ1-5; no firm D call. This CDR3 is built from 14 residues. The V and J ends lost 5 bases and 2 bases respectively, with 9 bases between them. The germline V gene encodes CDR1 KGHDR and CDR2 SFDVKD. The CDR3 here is CATSVGVGNQPQHF. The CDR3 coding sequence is TGTGCCACCAGTGTAGGAGTGGGCAATCAGCCCCAGCATTTT.

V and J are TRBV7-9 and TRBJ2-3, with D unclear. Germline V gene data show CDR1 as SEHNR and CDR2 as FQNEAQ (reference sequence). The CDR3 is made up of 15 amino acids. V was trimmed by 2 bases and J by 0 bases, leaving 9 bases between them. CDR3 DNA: TGTGCCAGCAGCTTATTCGATAGTAGCACAGATACGCAGTATTTT. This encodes CASSLFDSSTDTQYF.

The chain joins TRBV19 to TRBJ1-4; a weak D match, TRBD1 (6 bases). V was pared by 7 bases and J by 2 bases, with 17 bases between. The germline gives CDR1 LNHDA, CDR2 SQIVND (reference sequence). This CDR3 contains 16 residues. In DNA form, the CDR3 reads TGTGCCAGTAAGAATTACAGGGCTACCACTAATGAAAAACTGTTTTTT. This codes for CASKNYRATTNEKLFF.

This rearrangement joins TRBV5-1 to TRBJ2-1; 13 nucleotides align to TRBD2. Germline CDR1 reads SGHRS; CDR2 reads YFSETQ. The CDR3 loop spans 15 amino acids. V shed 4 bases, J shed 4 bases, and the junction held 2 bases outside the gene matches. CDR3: CASSVTSGGYNEQFF. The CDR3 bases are TGCGCCAGCAGCGTGACTAGCGGGGGGTACAATGAGCAGTTCTTC.

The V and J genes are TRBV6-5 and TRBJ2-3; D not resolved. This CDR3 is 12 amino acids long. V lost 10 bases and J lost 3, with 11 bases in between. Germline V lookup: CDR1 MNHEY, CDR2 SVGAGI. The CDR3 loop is CATAVETDTQYF. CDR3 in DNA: TGTGCCACCGCCGTAGAGACAGATACGCAGTATTTT.

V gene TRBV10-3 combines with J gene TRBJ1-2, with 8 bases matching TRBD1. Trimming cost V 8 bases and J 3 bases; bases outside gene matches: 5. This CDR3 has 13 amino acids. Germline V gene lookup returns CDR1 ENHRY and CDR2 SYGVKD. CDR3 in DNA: TGTGCCATCGCAGGACAGGGACACTATGGCTACACCTTC. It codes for CAIAGQGHYGYTF.